The 2 T cell receptor beta chains below all came from one sample that was sequenced in a study of shared clonotypes between healthy human individuals. Libraries were prepared by immunoSEQ multiplex PCR; TCRdb keeps only in-frame clonotypes and omits some of them. The sample has about a million clones, roughly 77% seen once; the top ten hold roughly 0.83%. Sequencing was done on a sample of memory CD4+ T cells from PBMCs. The sample's subset: CD45RA-negative fraction. The receptors originated from a man between 18 and 29 years old in good health. Some clones in this sample may be carry-over from other donors' samples.

This chain links TRBV9 with TRBJ1-1; perhaps TRBD1 as D (5 bases). CDR1 and CDR2 (germline): SGDLS, YYNGEE. The CDR3 loop spans 16 amino acids. V was cut by 0 bases and J by 2 bases, with 14 bases left in between. CDR3 in amino acids: CASSVELAGPNTEAFF. CDR3 DNA: TGTGCCAGCAGCGTAGAACTGGCAGGGCCTAACACTGAAGCTTTCTTT.

The chain is built from TRBV5-6 and TRBJ2-5; the D gene is possibly TRBD1 (6 bases). Trimming pared 2 bases from V and 5 bases from J, leaving 13 bases between. This CDR3 has 14 amino acids. Germline CDR1 reads SGHDT; CDR2 reads YYEEEE. The CDR3 DNA reads as TGTGCCAGCAGCTTCAGGGGTCTGGATGAGACCCAGTACTTC. It encodes CASSFRGLDETQYF.